The present entry profiles one TCR beta chain with its context. Its antigen is unknown. There are 16 residues in the CDR3. With 1 base removed from V and 5 bases from J, the gap between germline ends came to 16 bases. CDR1 LNHNV and CDR2 YYDKDF come from the germline V gene (reference sequence). This sample was taken from a study of response to subunit inactivated influenza vaccine. Study-wide results and caveats: A suggestion made by the authors is that each seasonal influenza vaccination recruits few new T cells.

Each CDR3 protein gets one entry after TCRdb re-called the RT-PCR reads with MiXCR. This sample carries about 780,000 distinct CDR3 sequences, less than 20% of them seen once, and the ten largest clones take roughly 11%. The sample was PBMCs from blood, taken approximately 5 days after vaccination. The chain recombines TRBV15 with TRBJ2-3, with a tentative D call TRBD1 (6 bases). The sequence came from a man aged 50-59 years who received an inactivated influenza vaccine. CDR3 DNA: TGTGCCACCAGCAGAGCCAGCAGCGAAGGGGGAGATACGCAGTATTTT. Translating gives CATSRASSEGGDTQYF.